Listed here are 30 T cell receptor beta chains from one sample, sequenced in a study of read filtering for tumor transcriptome and immune sequencing (dated by TCRdb to about 2020). TCRdb lists the instrument as Illumina HiSeq 4000. TCR libraries were constructed from approximately 360 ng RNA using the Immunoverse kit, and molecular barcoded adaptors covering alpha/delta and beta/gamma chains were employed. The public reads were run again by TCRdb, first through fastp at Q25 and then through MiXCR, and only productive beta chains were kept. Each entry is one CDR3 protein sequence, shown with its most common DNA and genes. The sample data list 30,000 to 50,000 distinct CDR3 sequences, and around 11% of these were observed just once. About 35% of the sample belongs to the ten largest clones. The material sequenced was a population of CD138-negative cells sorted from bone marrow. The meaning of the sample's cell subset or site label: bone marrow mononuclear cells depleted of CD138+ plasma/myeloma cells by negative magnetic selection. These receptors were taken from a donor over 35 with multiple myeloma.

The sample holds one count of this clonotype. Given a far larger clone just one base away, this is likely a sequencing read error. The gene calls are TRBV4-1 and TRBJ2-3; a weak D match, TRBD1 (5 bases). Germline V gene lookup returns CDR1 MGHRA and CDR2 YSYEKL. CDR3 length: 11 residues. The CDR3 DNA reads as TGTGCCAGCAGCCGCAGGGAAGAGCGGTATTTT. Translating gives CASSRREERYF.

This clonotype was recorded at least ten times. V is TRBV6-1 and J is TRBJ1-1, with no clear D. In germline, CDR1 is MNHNS, CDR2 SASEGT. V was clipped by 3 bases and J by 0 bases, with 5 bases between them. CDR3 size: 13 residues. The CDR3 reads CASSEGLNTEAFF. The CDR3 nucleotides read TGTGCCAGCAGTGAGGGATTGAACACTGAAGCTTTCTTT.

In this sample, this clonotype turned up many times. The V and J genes are TRBV20-1 and TRBJ1-1, with TRBD1 matching 8 bases. Germline loops: CDR1 DFQATT, CDR2 SNEGSKA (reference sequence). V lost 1 base to trimming and J lost 5 bases; unmatched junction nucleotides: 6. The CDR3 spans 14 residues. The CDR3 DNA reads as TGCAGTGCTAGAGGCTCAGGGGGCGGGACTGAAGCTTTCTTT. It encodes CSARGSGGGTEAFF.

This clonotype was counted between two and nine times. A much larger clone lies one base from this, so it may be a read error. The CDR3 reads CASSNRGSGWAGELFF. CDR3 sequence (DNA): TGTGCCAGCAGCAACAGGGGCTCGGGTTGGGCCGGGGAGCTGTTTTTT. The rearrangement uses TRBV11-3 and TRBJ2-2; 7 positions match TRBD1. CDR3 length: 16 amino acids. The V and J ends lost 5 bases and 6 bases, in that order; junction bases with no gene match: 12. CDR1 SGHNT and CDR2 YENEEA come from the germline V gene.

The sample holds many counts of this clonotype. The CDR3 reads CSAGTGVIAEAFF. For the CDR3, the DNA is TGCAGCGCCGGGACAGGGGTAATAGCTGAAGCTTTCTTT. V gene TRBV29-1 combines with J gene TRBJ1-1; 10 positions match TRBD1. This CDR3 has 13 residues. CDR1 is SQVTM and CDR2 is ANQGSEA in the germline V gene. Germline trimming cut 7 bases from V and 6 bases from J; bases unmatched to any gene: 8.

Turning to this clonotype: Just one base apart from a much larger clone, this may be a read error. The V gene is TRBV11-2, the J gene TRBJ2-3, with 7 bases aligning to TRBD1. The CDR3 covers 15 residues. Germline CDR1 and CDR2: SGHAT and FQNNGV. J lost 2 bases, V lost 0 bases, and 2 bases had no gene match. The CDR3 is CASSLEGTVTDTQYF. The DNA for the CDR3 is TGTGCCAGCAGCTTAGAAGGGACAGTCACAGATACGCAGTATTTT.

This clonotype was counted many times. The chain joins TRBV20-1 to TRBJ2-7; TRBD2 is a possible D gene (5 bases). Germline assignment: CDR1 DFQATT and CDR2 SNEGSKA (reference sequence). The ends were cut back, 6 bases at V and 3 bases at J, with 15 bases in the middle. The CDR3 sequence is 13 residues long. The CDR3: CSAGGADFYEQYF. The CDR3 bases are TGCAGTGCAGGAGGTGCGGATTTCTACGAGCAGTACTTC.

The table lists this clonotype with a few counts. The gene calls are TRBV20-1 and TRBJ2-3, with TRBD1 matching 8 bases. Germline values: CDR1 DFQATT, CDR2 SNEGSKA (reference sequence). V gave up 4 bases and J gave up 4 bases; unmatched junction bases: 4. CDR3 length equals 13 residues. CDR3 DNA sequence: TGCAGTGCTAATCCAGGGGGCCCAGATACGCAGTATTTT. Its translation is CSANPGGPDTQYF.

This clonotype was recorded a few times. The chain has TRBV19 and TRBJ2-3, with D perhaps matching TRBD2 (7 bases). Germline V lookup: CDR1 LNHDA, CDR2 SQIVND (reference sequence). This CDR3 spans 16 amino acids. Deletions cut 4 bases from V and 3 bases from J, with 17 bases between. DNA for the CDR3: TGTGCCAGTAGTACCTCCGGGGGGCGAGGAACAGATACGCAGTATTTT. Protein sequence: CASSTSGGRGTDTQYF.

As to this clonotype: One base away lies a much larger clone, so this may be a sequencing read error. V gene TRBV7-2 combines with J gene TRBJ2-3; 7 positions agree with TRBD2. Germline CDR1 SGHTA, CDR2 FQGNSA. This CDR3 has 15 amino acids. The CDR3 sequence is CACSLRTSATDTQYF. The DNA for the CDR3 is TGTGCCTGCAGCTTGCGGACTAGTGCGACAGATACGCAGTATTTT.

The table lists this clonotype with many counts. The chain couples TRBV2 to TRBJ1-4; 7 positions match TRBD1. V shed 3 bases and J 7 bases; nucleotides not matched to a gene: 2. The CDR3 runs to 13 residues. Per the germline V gene, CDR1 is SNHLY and CDR2 is FYNNEI. CDR3 sequence (DNA): TGTGCCAGCAGTGATAGGACAGGTGAAAAACTGTTTTTT. Translation gives CASSDRTGEKLFF.

This clonotype was detected ten times or more. This chain uses TRBV4-2 with TRBJ2-4; D possibly corresponds to TRBD2 (6 bases). The CDR3 has 15 residues. In germline, CDR1 is LGHNA, CDR2 YNFKEQ. V was clipped by 0 bases and J by 9 bases, with 15 bases between them. This CDR3 reads CASSQEHAGSGIQYF. The CDR3 DNA sequence: TGTGCCAGCAGCCAAGAACACGCCGGGAGCGGCATTCAGTACTTC.

This clonotype was detected only once. J is TRBJ2-5 and V is TRBV20-1; D possibly matches TRBD1 or TRBD2 (5 bases each). V lost 3 bases and J 4 bases, leaving 15 bases between the germline ends. Germline CDR1 DFQATT, CDR2 SNEGSKA (reference sequence). This CDR3 has 14 amino acids. Here the CDR3 DNA reads TGCAGTGCTAGGCAGTTCGGGACCTCAGAGACCCAGTACTTC. This encodes CSARQFGTSETQYF.

This clonotype has at least ten counts. The CDR3 DNA reads TGTGCCAGCAGTACCGAATCGGGACCTTTCTACGAGCAGTACTTC. Its translation is CASSTESGPFYEQYF. The V gene is TRBV28, the J gene TRBJ2-7, with D tentatively TRBD1 or TRBD2 (5 bases each). V dropped 5 bases and J dropped 3 bases, with 17 bases sitting between them. The germline V gene encodes CDR1 MDHEN and CDR2 SYDVKM. The CDR3 runs 15 residues.

This clonotype was seen at least ten times. This sequence joins TRBV30 and TRBJ2-1; D tentatively reads TRBD1 or TRBD2 (5 bases each). The CDR3 sequence is 13 residues long. Germline CDR1 reads GTSNPN; CDR2 reads SVGIG (reference sequence). V was pared by 0 bases and J by 7 bases, with 10 bases between. Here the CDR3 DNA reads TGTGCCTGGAGTGTACGGGGACCTAATGAGCAGTTCTTC. It encodes CAWSVRGPNEQFF.

The sample holds many counts of this clonotype. The DNA for the CDR3 is TGTGCCAGTAGTATAGGAGGCGGTGGGGGGTCGTACAATGAGCAGTTCTTC. Translation: CASSIGGGGGSYNEQFF. V is TRBV19 and J is TRBJ2-1; D is perhaps TRBD2 (6 bases). V dropped 1 base and J dropped 4 bases, with 17 bases sitting between them. This CDR3 is built from 17 residues. Germline V CDR1 and CDR2: LNHDA, SQIVND (reference sequence). Full variable domain (remainder filled in from reference TRBV19 and TRBJ2-1): DGGITQSPKYLFRKEGQNVTLSCEQNLNHDAMYWYRQDPGQGLRLIYYSQIVNDFQKGDIAEGYSVSREKKESFPLTVTSAQKNPTAFYLCASSIGGGGGSYNEQFFGPGTRLTVL.

The table lists this clonotype with many counts. The rearrangement uses TRBV7-2 and TRBJ2-1; TRBD2 matches at 7 bases. V lost 1 base to trimming and J lost 6 bases; unmatched junction nucleotides: 6. This CDR3 comprises 15 residues. Looked up from germline, CDR1 is SGHTA and CDR2 is FQGNSA. The CDR3 protein is CASSLVGVAGNEQFF. In nucleotides, the CDR3 is TGTGCCAGCAGCTTAGTGGGGGTAGCGGGCAATGAGCAGTTCTTC.

This clonotype was counted a few times. A much larger clone sits a single nucleotide away, making a read error possible. J is TRBJ2-3 and V is TRBV11-3; possibly TRBD2 for D (5 bases). There are 16 residues in the CDR3. CDR1 and CDR2 (germline): SGHNT, YENEEA. The germline V and J ends were trimmed by 5 bases and 2 bases, with 17 bases remaining between them. CDR3 nucleotide sequence: TGTGCCAGCAGCCCCGCTAGCTGTACCTTCACAGATACGCAGTATTTT. Protein product: CASSPASCTFTDTQYF.

This clonotype was found a few times. A read error may explain this, as a much larger clone is one base away. The CDR3 ends on some other residue instead of the conserved phenylalanine or tryptophan, so this is likely a read error. The genes are TRBV5-1 and TRBJ2-3, with D possibly TRBD2 on 5 matching bases. This CDR3 region has 13 residues. V was clipped by 7 bases and J by 3 bases, with 12 bases between them. The V gene's germline CDR1 is SGHRS and CDR2 YFSETQ. This CDR3 reads CASQSGETDTQYS. CDR3 DNA sequence: TGCGCCAGCCAATCCGGGGAAACAGATACGCAGTATTCT.

As concerns this clonotype: At one end the junction does not follow the germline gene, possibly because of a read error. This chain connects TRBV20-1 to TRBJ1-1; maybe TRBD1 (6 bases). CDR3 length: 12 residues. CDR1 DFQATT and CDR2 SNEGSKA come from the germline V gene (reference sequence). The CDR3, as DNA: TGCAGTGCTTCGCCCCGGGACACTAAAGCTTTCTTT. It encodes CSASPRDTKAFF.

This clonotype came up many times. The V and J genes are TRBV18 and TRBJ2-3; D gene unclear. This CDR3 is 12 amino acids long. V dropped 0 bases and J dropped 7 bases, with 5 bases sitting between them. CDR1 is KGHSH, CDR2 LQKENI, per germline. The CDR3, as DNA: TGTGCCAGCTCACCACCGGGAAATACGCAGTATTTT. Protein product: CASSPPGNTQYF.

This clonotype appeared many times. CDR3 in DNA: TGTGCCAGTAGTATTGGACAGGGGGCCTACGAGCAGTACTTC. This sequence encodes CASSIGQGAYEQYF. V and J are TRBV19 and TRBJ2-7, with 10 bases identical to TRBD1. Germline V CDR1 and CDR2: LNHDA, SQIVND (reference sequence). This CDR3 comprises 14 residues. The V segment lost 3 bases and the J segment 2 bases; nucleotides outside the gene matches: 1.

This clonotype was detected many times. V usage is TRBV20-1 and J usage is TRBJ2-3; D perhaps matches TRBD1 (5 bases). The CDR3 runs 15 residues. Trimming took 0 bases from V and 2 from J, leaving 12 bases between them. CDR1 and CDR2 from the germline V gene are DFQATT and SNEGSKA (reference sequence). The CDR3 DNA reads as TGCAGTGCTAGAGACACGACAGCATACACAGATACGCAGTATTTT. Protein product: CSARDTTAYTDTQYF.

This clonotype was seen at least ten times. The chain is built from TRBV28 and TRBJ1-6; D unclear. Germline CDR1 reads MDHEN; CDR2 reads SYDVKM. The CDR3 is 13 amino acids. The V and J ends lost 4 bases and 15 bases respectively, with 16 bases between them. DNA for the CDR3: TGTGCCAGCAGTTCCCTGGACCGGATAGACCTCCACTTT. Amino acid sequence: CASSSLDRIDLHF.

Ten or more counts support this clonotype. The chain combines TRBV29-1 with TRBJ2-7, with TRBD2 matching over 10 bases. V lost 4 bases to trimming and J lost 5 bases; unmatched junction nucleotides: 5. CDR3 size: 13 residues. Germline values: CDR1 SQVTM, CDR2 ANQGSEA. The CDR3 here is CSVGAGGRHEQYF. In nucleotides, the CDR3 is TGCAGCGTTGGAGCGGGGGGGCGTCACGAGCAGTACTTC.

On this clonotype: This clone may be a read error of a much larger clone one base away. This chain uses TRBV7-8 with TRBJ2-7, with 11 bases fitting TRBD2. In germline, CDR1 is SGHVS, CDR2 FQNEAQ. The CDR3 length is 15 residues. The CDR3 DNA reads TGTGCCAGCAGCTTGGGTAGCGGGGGGGCCGGAGAGCTGTACTTC. Amino acids: CASSLGSGGAGELYF.

This clonotype was picked up many times. CDR3: CSVERGNTEAFF. CDR3 DNA sequence: TGCAGCGTTGAAAGGGGGAACACTGAAGCTTTCTTT. The chain uses TRBV29-1 and TRBJ1-1; a weak D match, TRBD1 (5 bases). The ends were cut back, 2 bases at V and 1 base at J, with 5 bases in the middle. Germline CDR1 reads SQVTM; CDR2 reads ANQGSEA. This CDR3 is 12 amino acids long.

About this clonotype: Since no conserved phenylalanine or tryptophan closes the CDR3, a read error is the likely cause. The chain carries TRBV20-1 and TRBJ1-2, with 10 bases that match TRBD1. The CDR3 spans 12 residues. The germline CDR1 and CDR2 sequences are DFQATT and SNEGSKA (reference sequence). V shed 3 bases, J shed 11 bases, and the junction held 6 bases outside the gene matches. The DNA of the CDR3 is TGCAGTGCTAGGGGACAGGGGTACGGATACACCTGC. This translates into CSARGQGYGYTC.

This clonotype was detected ten times or more. This chain joins TRBV7-2 and TRBJ1-1; the D is unclear. V lost 5 bases to trimming and J lost 5 bases, with 15 bases between them. Germline V gives CDR1 SGHTA, CDR2 FQGNSA. This CDR3 spans 14 amino acids. CDR3 region: CASSPPLGNTEAFF. In nucleotides, the CDR3 is TGTGCCAGCAGCCCCCCCCTGGGTAATACTGAAGCTTTCTTT.

This clonotype was seen many times. The chain uses TRBV7-2 and TRBJ1-1; D ambiguous. V gave up 4 bases and J gave up 3 bases, with 12 bases separating them. The CDR3 has 14 residues. Germline CDR1 is SGHTA and CDR2 is FQGNSA. The CDR3 loop is CASSSLGTYTEAFF. The CDR3 DNA follows: TGTGCCAGCAGCTCCCTAGGCACTTACACTGAAGCTTTCTTT. The complete variable domain, with remaining parts taken from reference TRBV7-2 and TRBJ1-1, reads GAGVSQSPSNKVTEKGKDVELRCDPISGHTALYWYRQSLGQGLEFLIYFQGNSAPDKSGLPSDRFSAERTGGSVSTLTIQRTQQEDSAVYLCASSSLGTYTEAFFGQGTRLTVV.